This T cell receptor beta chain is drawn from a study of beta chain features in type 1 diabetes. Findings of the study overall: Patients and controls would share equally any PCR tilt toward shorter templates.

Sequenced material consisted of expressed TCRB transcripts (all of the isolated RNA was reverse transcribed). This table comes from immunoSEQ multiplex PCR, and its TCRdb copy is limited to in-frame clones, with some not included. The table shows just over 600,000 clones, with about 16% occurring only once. This CDR3 has 13 residues. V was trimmed by 3 bases and J by 2 bases, leaving 7 bases between them. Germline-derived CDR1 and CDR2 are SGHTA and FQGNSA. Every donor provided one heparinised blood draw, which averaged approximately 100 mL. It was via CD45RO/CCR7/CD25/CD127/CD95/CD27 that CD4+ naive, central memory, regulatory and stem cell-like memory cells were sorted. In regard to this clone: No antigen is known for it.

The gene calls are TRBV7-2 and TRBJ1-2; D remains ambiguous. This clonotype was sampled from a young man in good health. Sequencing was performed on naive CD4+ T cells from blood. The CDR3 DNA follows: TGTGCCAGCAGCTTTAGGCAGAACTATGGCTACACCTTC. Translation: CASSFRQNYGYTF. Variable domain in full (rest from reference TRBV7-2 and TRBJ1-2): GAGVSQSPSNKVTEKGKDVELRCDPISGHTALYWYRQSLGQGLEFLIYFQGNSAPDKSGLPSDRFSAERTGGSVSTLTIQRTQQEDSAVYLCASSFRQNYGYTFGSGTRLTVV.